This T cell receptor beta chain was sequenced for a study of type 1 regulatory T cells. From the reads, TCRdb called clonotypes with MiXCR, one entry per CDR3 protein. Of about 19,000 distinct CDR3 sequences listed, more than 8.5% are singletons. The CDR3 totals 13 residues. The V gene lost 3 bases and the J gene lost 5 bases, with 8 bases spanning the gap. CDR1 SGHTA and CDR2 FQGNSA come from the germline V gene. This clonotype was counted only a few times. Sequencing was done on a sample of CD4+ T cells, either the whole sample or a sorted fraction (not recorded which). The V call is TRBV7-2, the J call TRBJ1-5; the D gene is possibly TRBD1 (5 bases). The sequence was collected from a human donor in good health. CDR3 sequence reads: CASSLGRDQPQHF. DNA for the CDR3: TGTGCCAGCAGCTTGGGACGGGATCAGCCCCAGCATTTT.